This T cell receptor (beta chain) came from a study of response to subunit inactivated influenza vaccine. General study results and limits: Seasonal influenza vaccination, on each occasion, was suggested by the authors to recruit few new T cells.

TCRdb processed the RT-PCR reads anew with MiXCR; each CDR3 protein has one entry. The table includes around 790,000 distinct CDR3 sequences, around 20% detected once. Germline assignment: CDR1 SGHDT and CDR2 YYEEEE. The V and J ends lost 0 bases and 8 bases respectively, with 12 bases between them. CDR3 size: 15 residues. A remark on this clonotype: Its antigen is unidentified.

The clonotype originates from a man aged 50 or older who received an inactivated influenza vaccine. V gene TRBV5-6 combines with J gene TRBJ1-6, with D hard to call. Sample: PBMCs from blood, taken 5 days after vaccination. CDR3 nucleotide sequence: TGTGCCAGCAGCTTGGCCAGGCAGGCCGATTCACCCCTCCACTTT. It is translated as CASSLARQADSPLHF. The full variable domain, with the rest looked up from reference TRBV5-6 and TRBJ1-6, is DAGVTQSPTHLIKTRGQQVTLRCSPKSGHDTVSWYQQALGQGPQFIFQYYEEEERQRGNFPDRFSGHQFPNYSSELNVNALLLGDSALYLCASSLARQADSPLHFGNGTRLTVT.